This entry describes one T cell receptor (beta chain). As yet, its antigen is unknown. Produced via immunoSEQ multiplex PCR; TCRdb's table is partial and in-frame only. The table includes over a million clones, approximately 80% detected once. Splitting the CD4+ cells yielded a CD45RA+ naive subset and a CD45RA-negative memory subset. Germline values: CDR1 MDHEN, CDR2 SYDVKM. CDR3 size: 15 residues. V lost 5 bases and J 1 base, leaving 12 bases between the germline ends. The data were obtained in a study of shared clonotypes between healthy human individuals. Broader study findings: The authors expected sequencing depth to affect clonotype sharing among donors. Despite large depth, sorted-subset datasets appeared incompletely sequenced.

The receptor was derived from a young man in good health. Some clones in this sample may be carry-over from other donors' samples. Sequences were obtained from memory CD4+ T cells from PBMCs. Specified subset: CD45RA-negative fraction. The V and J genes are TRBV28 and TRBJ2-4; D not resolved. The CDR3 is CASSKARQAKNIQYF. As DNA, the CDR3 is TGTGCCAGCAGTAAGGCCCGGCAGGCCAAAAACATTCAGTACTTC.